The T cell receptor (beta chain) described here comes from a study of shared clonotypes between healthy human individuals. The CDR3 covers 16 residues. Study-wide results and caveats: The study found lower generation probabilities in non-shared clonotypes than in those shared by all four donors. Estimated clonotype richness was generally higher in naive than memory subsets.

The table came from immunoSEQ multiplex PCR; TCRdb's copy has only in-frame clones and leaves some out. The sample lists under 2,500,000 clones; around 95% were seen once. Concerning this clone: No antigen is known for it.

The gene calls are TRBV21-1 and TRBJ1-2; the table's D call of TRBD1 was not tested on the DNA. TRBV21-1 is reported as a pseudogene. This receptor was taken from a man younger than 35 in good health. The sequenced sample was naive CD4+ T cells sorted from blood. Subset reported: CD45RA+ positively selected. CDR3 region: CASSKGPGTGRDGYTF. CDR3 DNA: TGTGCCAGCAGCAAAGGGCCCGGGACAGGGAGGGATGGCTACACCTTC.